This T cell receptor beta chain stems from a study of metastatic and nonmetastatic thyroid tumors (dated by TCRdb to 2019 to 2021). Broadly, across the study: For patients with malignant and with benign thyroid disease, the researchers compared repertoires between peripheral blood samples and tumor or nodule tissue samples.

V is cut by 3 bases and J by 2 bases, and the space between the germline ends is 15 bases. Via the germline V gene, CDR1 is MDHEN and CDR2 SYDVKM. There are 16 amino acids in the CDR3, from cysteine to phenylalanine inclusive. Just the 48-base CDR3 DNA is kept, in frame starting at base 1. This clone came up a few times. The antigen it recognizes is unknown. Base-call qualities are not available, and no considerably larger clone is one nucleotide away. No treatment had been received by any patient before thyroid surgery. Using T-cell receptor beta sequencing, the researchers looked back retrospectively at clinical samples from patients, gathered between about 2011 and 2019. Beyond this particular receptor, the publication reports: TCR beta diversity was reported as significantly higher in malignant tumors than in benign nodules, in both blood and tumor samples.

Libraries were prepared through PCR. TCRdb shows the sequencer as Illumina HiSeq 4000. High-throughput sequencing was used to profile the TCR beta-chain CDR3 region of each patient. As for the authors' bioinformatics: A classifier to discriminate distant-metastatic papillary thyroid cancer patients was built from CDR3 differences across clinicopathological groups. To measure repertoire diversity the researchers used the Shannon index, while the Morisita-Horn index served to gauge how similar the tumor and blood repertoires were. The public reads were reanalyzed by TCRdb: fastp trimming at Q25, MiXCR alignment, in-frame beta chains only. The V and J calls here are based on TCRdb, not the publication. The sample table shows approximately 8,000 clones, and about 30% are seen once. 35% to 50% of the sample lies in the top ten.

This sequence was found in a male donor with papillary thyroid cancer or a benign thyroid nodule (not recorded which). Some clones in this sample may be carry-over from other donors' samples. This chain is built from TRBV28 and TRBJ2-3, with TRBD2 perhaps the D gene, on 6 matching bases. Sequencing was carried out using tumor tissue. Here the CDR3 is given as CASSLSLASATDTQYF. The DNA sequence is TGTGCCAGCAGTTTGTCTTTGGCTAGCGCCACAGATACGCAGTATTTT. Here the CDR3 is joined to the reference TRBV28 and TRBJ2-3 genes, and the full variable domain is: DVKVTQSSRYLVKRTGEKVFLECVQDMDHENMFWYRQDPGLGLRLIYFSYDVKMKEKGDIPEGYSVSREKKERFSLILESASTNQTSMYLCASSLSLASATDTQYFGPGTRLTVL.